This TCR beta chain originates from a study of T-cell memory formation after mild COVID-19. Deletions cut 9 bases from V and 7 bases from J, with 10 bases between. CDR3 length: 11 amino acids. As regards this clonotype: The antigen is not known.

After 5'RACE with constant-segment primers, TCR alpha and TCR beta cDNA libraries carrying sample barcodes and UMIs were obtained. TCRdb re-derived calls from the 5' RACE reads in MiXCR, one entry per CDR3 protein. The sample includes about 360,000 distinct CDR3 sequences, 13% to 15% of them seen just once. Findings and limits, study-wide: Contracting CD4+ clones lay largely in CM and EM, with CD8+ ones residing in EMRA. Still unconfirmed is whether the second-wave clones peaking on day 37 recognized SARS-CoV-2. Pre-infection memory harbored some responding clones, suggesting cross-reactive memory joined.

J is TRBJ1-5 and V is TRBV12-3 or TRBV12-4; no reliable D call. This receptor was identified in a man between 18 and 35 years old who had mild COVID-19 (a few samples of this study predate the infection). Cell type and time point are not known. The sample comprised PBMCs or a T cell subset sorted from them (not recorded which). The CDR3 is CARRVSQPQHF. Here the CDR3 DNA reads TGTGCCAGAAGAGTATCCCAGCCCCAGCATTTT.